This TCR beta chain was captured by sequencing in a study of T cell responses to AZD1222 COVID-19 vaccine. There are 14 residues in the CDR3. After removal of 3 bases from V and 3 bases from J, the junction contained 2 bases not matched to a gene. Germline V gene sequence: CDR1 LGHDT, CDR2 YNNKEL (reference sequence). Repertoires were generated with immunoSEQ multiplex PCR, while TCRdb's copy carries only in-frame clones and drops some. Of approximately 190,000 clones in the sample, about nine tenths were seen once. The V gene is TRBV3-1 (or the pseudogene TRBV3-2), the J gene TRBJ2-7; TRBD2 aligns across 10 bases. This specimen was peripheral blood, taken on day 0 of MenACWY control vaccination. The sequence was obtained from an adult in good health. The DNA for the CDR3 is TGTGCCAGCAGCCAGACTAGCGGGTACTACGAGCAGTACTTC. It translates to CASSQTSGYYEQYF.